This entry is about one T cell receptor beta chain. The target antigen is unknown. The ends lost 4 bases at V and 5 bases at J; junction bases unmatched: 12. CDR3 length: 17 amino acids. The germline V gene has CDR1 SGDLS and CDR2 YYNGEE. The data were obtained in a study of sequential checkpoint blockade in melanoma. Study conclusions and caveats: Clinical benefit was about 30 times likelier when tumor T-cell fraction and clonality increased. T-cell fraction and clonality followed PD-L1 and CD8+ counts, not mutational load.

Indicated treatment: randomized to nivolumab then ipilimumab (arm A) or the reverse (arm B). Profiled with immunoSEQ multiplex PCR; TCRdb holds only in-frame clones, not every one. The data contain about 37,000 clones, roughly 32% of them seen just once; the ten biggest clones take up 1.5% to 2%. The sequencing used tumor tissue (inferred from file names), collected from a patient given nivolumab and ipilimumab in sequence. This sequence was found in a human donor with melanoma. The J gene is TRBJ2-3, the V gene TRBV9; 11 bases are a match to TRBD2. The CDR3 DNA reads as TGTGCCAGCAGCCCACAGGGACTAGCGGCGTTAGGAGATACGCAGTATTTT. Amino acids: CASSPQGLAALGDTQYF.